The next 5 T cell receptor beta chains were all read from a single sample in a study of breast tumors, draining lymph nodes, adjacent tissues. Via MiXCR, TCRdb re-called the multiplex PCR reads, giving one row per CDR3 protein. The table records about 180,000 distinct CDR3 sequences, 25% to 40% of them present only once. Breast cancer patients provided tissue from their axillary draining lymph nodes. The specimen was axillary lymph node tissue. These receptors were collected from a female donor with breast cancer. Some clones in this sample may be carry-over from other donors' samples.

This clonotype has a count of ten or more. This chain uses TRBV19 with TRBJ2-5, with a possible D match to TRBD2 (6 bases). CDR3 length: 15 residues. Germline V gives CDR1 LNHDA, CDR2 SQIVND (reference sequence). Trimming removed 2 bases at V and 2 bases at J, with 12 bases between. CDR3 nucleotides: TGTGCCAGTAGTATACCGCGGGGCGGACAAGAGACCCAGTACTTC. Amino acids: CASSIPRGGQETQYF.

This clonotype was counted many times. The chain joins TRBV6-5 to TRBJ1-2; D perhaps matches TRBD1 (5 bases). This CDR3 comprises 12 residues. CDR1 is MNHEY and CDR2 is SVGAGI in the germline V gene. V shed 2 bases and J shed 8 bases, with 9 bases lying between them. In nucleotides, the CDR3 is TGTGCCAGCAGTTACCATGGGGACGGCTACACCTTC. Its protein product is CASSYHGDGYTF.

The gene calls are TRBV28 and TRBJ2-7; 7 nucleotides align to TRBD1. Losses at the gene ends were 11 bases for V and 6 bases for J; bases not matched to a gene: 16. CDR1 is MDHEN and CDR2 is SYDVKM in the germline V gene. CDR3 length equals 14 residues. The CDR3 DNA sequence: TGTGCCGGCACCCTAGGGGGCATCCCCTCCGAGCAGTACTTC. This encodes CAGTLGGIPSEQYF. The full variable domain, in which reference TRBV28 and TRBJ2-7 provide the parts outside the CDR3, is DVKVTQSSRYLVKRTGEKVFLECVQDMDHENMFWYRQDPGLGLRLIYFSYDVKMKEKGDIPEGYSVSREKKERFSLILESASTNQTSMYLCAGTLGGIPSEQYFGPGTRLTVT.

On this clonotype itself: A much larger clonotype is one base distant, so this may be a read error. The chain carries TRBV12-3 or TRBV12-4 and TRBJ2-5; D unresolved. V was pared by 6 bases and J by 2 bases, with 10 bases between. The CDR3 is 13 residues long. The CDR3 sequence: CASRSTAQETQYF. CDR3 bases: TGTGCCAGCAGGAGCACAGCTCAAGAGACCCAGTACTTC.

At least ten counts were recorded for this clonotype. The chain recombines TRBV27 with TRBJ1-5; D is unresolved. CDR3 size: 13 residues. The V gene lost 2 bases and the J gene lost 1 base, with 3 bases spanning the gap. From germline, CDR1 is MNHEY and CDR2 SMNVEV (reference sequence). CDR3 loop: CASSLDSNQPQHF. CDR3 nucleotides: TGTGCCAGCAGTTTAGACAGCAATCAGCCCCAGCATTTT.